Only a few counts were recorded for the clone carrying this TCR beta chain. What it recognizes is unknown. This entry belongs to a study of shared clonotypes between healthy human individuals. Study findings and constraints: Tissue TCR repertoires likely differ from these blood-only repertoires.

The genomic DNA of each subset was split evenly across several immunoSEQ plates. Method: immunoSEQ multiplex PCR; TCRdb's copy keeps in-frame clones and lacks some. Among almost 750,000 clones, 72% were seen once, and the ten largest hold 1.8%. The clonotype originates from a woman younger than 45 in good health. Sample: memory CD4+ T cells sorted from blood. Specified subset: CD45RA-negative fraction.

The CDR3 here is CASSVDRRAVSTDTQYF. Here the CDR3 DNA reads TGTGCCAGCTCAGTCGACAGGAGGGCCGTCAGCACAGATACGCAGTATTTT. The genes are TRBV18 and TRBJ2-3, with D perhaps being TRBD1 or TRBD2 (6 bases each). This CDR3 has 17 residues. Trimming took off 5 bases at V and 0 bases at J, with 18 bases between the two ends. Germline assignment: CDR1 KGHSH and CDR2 LQKENI.